What follows are 2 T cell receptor beta chains derived from one specimen sequenced in a study of T cell repertoires in aging, cancer and after chemotherapy. Amplification of TCR beta used genomic DNA extracted from peripheral blood. A mixed TRB-A/B primer pool amplified rearranged TRB by multiplex touch-down PCR. A single record per CDR3 protein comes from TCRdb applying MiXCR to the multiplex PCR reads. This table holds about 15,000 distinct CDR3 sequences, around half found once. Material: blood. These receptors all come from a human donor in good health.

The chain carries TRBV30 and TRBJ2-7; D may be TRBD1 or TRBD2 (5 bases each). Trimming left V 1 base short and J 0 bases short, with 7 bases between. The CDR3 has 13 amino acids. The germline V gene encodes CDR1 GTSNPN and CDR2 SVGIG (reference sequence). The CDR3 nucleotides are TGTGCCTGGAGTGACGGGGCCTCCTACGAGCAGTACTTC. Its protein is CAWSDGASYEQYF.

This clonotype is medium-sized. The rearrangement uses TRBV29-1 and TRBJ2-5, with a possible D match to TRBD2 (7 bases). Germline loops: CDR1 SQVTM, CDR2 ANQGSEA. CDR3 size: 13 residues. V was pared by 6 bases and J by 3 bases, with 14 bases between. The CDR3 reads CSVGGSGKETQYF. The CDR3 DNA reads TGCAGCGTGGGGGGCAGCGGGAAAGAGACCCAGTACTTC.